This T cell receptor beta chain was identified in a study of shared clonotypes between healthy human individuals. CD45RO-negative, CCR7-positively selected cells formed the naive CD8 fraction, excluding terminally differentiated effector memory CD45RA+ cells. This clone was seen once. Other DNA sequences from this sample encode an identical CDR3 as well. This CDR3 spans 12 amino acids. The ends were cut back, 4 bases at V and 7 bases at J, with 12 bases in the middle. CDR1 is SGHNT and CDR2 is YYREEE in the germline V gene (reference sequence). The material for each subset, its genomic DNA, was split evenly across several immunoSEQ plates. Sequenced by immunoSEQ multiplex PCR; TCRdb stores in-frame clones only, minus some. Of about 1,800,000 clones listed, about 94% were seen once; the top ten hold 0.9% to 1.5%.

The V call is TRBV5-4, the J call TRBJ2-7; D is unclear. The sample taken for sequencing was naive CD8+ T cells sorted from blood. The origin of this receptor is a man between 18 and 35 years old in good health. CDR3 nucleotide sequence: TGTGCCAGCAGCCTGGGTGGGATTGAGCAGTACTTC. Protein product: CASSLGGIEQYF.